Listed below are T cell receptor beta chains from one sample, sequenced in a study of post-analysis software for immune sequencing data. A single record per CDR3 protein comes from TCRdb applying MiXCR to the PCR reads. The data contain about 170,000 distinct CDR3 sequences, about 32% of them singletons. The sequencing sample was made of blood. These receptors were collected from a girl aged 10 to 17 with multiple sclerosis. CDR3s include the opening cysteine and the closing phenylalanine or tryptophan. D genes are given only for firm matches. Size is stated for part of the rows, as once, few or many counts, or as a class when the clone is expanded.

CDR3aa: CASSQFAGTHYEQYF
CDR3nt: TGCGCCAGCAGCCAATTCGCCGGGACCCACTACGAGCAGTACTTC
v_gene: TRBV4-1
abundance: many
j_gene: TRBJ2-7
d_gene: .

CDR3aa: CASIGTSSNIQYF
CDR3nt: TGTGCCAGCATCGGAACTTCGTCGAACATTCAGTACTTC
v_gene: TRBV2
abundance: .
j_gene: TRBJ2-4
d_gene: .

CDR3aa: CASSYSTSPIGETQYF
CDR3nt: TGTGCCAGCAGTTACTCGACTAGCCCGATCGGGGAGACCCAGTACTTC
v_gene: TRBV6-5
abundance: .
j_gene: TRBJ2-5
d_gene: TRBD2

CDR3aa: CASSRIQGRDYGYTF
CDR3nt: TGTGCCAGCAGTAGAATACAGGGTCGCGACTATGGCTACACCTTC
v_gene: TRBV12-3/TRBV12-4
abundance: .
j_gene: TRBJ1-2
d_gene: .

CDR3aa: CSARDETAGYPFYEQYF
CDR3nt: TGCAGTGCTAGAGATGAGACGGCCGGATATCCCTTCTACGAGCAGTACTTC
v_gene: TRBV20-1
abundance: few
j_gene: TRBJ2-7
d_gene: .

CDR3aa: CATSTSGQGVYEQYF
CDR3nt: TGTGCCACCAGTACTTCCGGACAGGGAGTATACGAGCAGTACTTC
v_gene: TRBV24-1
abundance: many
j_gene: TRBJ2-7
d_gene: TRBD1

CDR3aa: CATSRDWQNNEQFF
CDR3nt: TGTGCCACCAGCAGAGATTGGCAAAACAATGAGCAGTTCTTC
v_gene: TRBV15
abundance: many
j_gene: TRBJ2-1
d_gene: .

CDR3aa: CASSYAGDTGQYF
CDR3nt: TGTGCCAGCAGTTACGCGGGAGATACCGGGCAGTACTTC
v_gene: TRBV6-5
abundance: many
j_gene: TRBJ2-7
d_gene: TRBD2

CDR3aa: CASSRSRVPGGELFF
CDR3nt: TGCGCCAGCAGCCGGAGCAGGGTTCCCGGAGGGGAGCTGTTTTTT
v_gene: TRBV5-1
abundance: few
j_gene: TRBJ2-2
d_gene: .

CDR3aa: CASSLAASASNNEQFF
CDR3nt: TGTGCCAGCAGCTTAGCGGCTAGCGCGTCAAACAATGAGCAGTTCTTC
v_gene: TRBV5-5
abundance: .
j_gene: TRBJ2-1
d_gene: .

CDR3aa: CASSELGASYNEQFF
CDR3nt: TGTGCCAGCAGCGAACTCGGCGCTTCCTACAATGAGCAGTTCTTC
v_gene: TRBV9
abundance: many
j_gene: TRBJ2-1
d_gene: .

CDR3aa: CASSSEQDSPLHF
CDR3nt: TGCGCCAGCAGCTCAGAACAGGATTCACCCCTCCACTTT
v_gene: TRBV5-1
abundance: many
j_gene: TRBJ1-6
d_gene: .

CDR3aa: CASSLDPGELFF
CDR3nt: TGTGCCAGCAGCTTAGATCCCGGGGAGCTGTTTTTT
v_gene: TRBV11-2
abundance: .
j_gene: TRBJ2-2
d_gene: .

CDR3aa: CASSVGQGRGEQYF
CDR3nt: TGTGCCAGCAGTGTGGGACAGGGGCGTGGGGAGCAGTACTTC
v_gene: TRBV6-6
abundance: many
j_gene: TRBJ2-7
d_gene: TRBD1

CDR3aa: CANSEVGLHDGYTF
CDR3nt: TGTGCCAACAGTGAAGTAGGGTTACACGATGGCTACACCTTC
v_gene: TRBV25-1
abundance: .
j_gene: TRBJ1-2
d_gene: .

CDR3aa: CATLRGSLYGYTF
CDR3nt: TGTGCCACCTTAAGGGGCAGCCTATATGGCTACACCTTC
v_gene: TRBV24-1
abundance: many
j_gene: TRBJ1-2
d_gene: .

CDR3aa: CASSLGDKGDTQYF
CDR3nt: TGCGCCAGCAGCTTAGGGGACAAAGGGGATACGCAGTATTTT
v_gene: TRBV5-1
abundance: many
j_gene: TRBJ2-3
d_gene: .

CDR3aa: CSAPRTNYGYTF
CDR3nt: TGCAGTGCCCCTAGGACAAACTATGGCTACACCTTC
v_gene: TRBV20-1
abundance: many
j_gene: TRBJ1-2
d_gene: .

CDR3aa: CATKGLAIQETQYF
CDR3nt: TGTGCCACCAAGGGACTAGCGATTCAAGAGACCCAGTACTTC
v_gene: TRBV10-3
abundance: .
j_gene: TRBJ2-5
d_gene: TRBD2

CDR3aa: CASSDRLRGGTDTQYF
CDR3nt: TGTGCCAGCAGTGATCGGCTCAGAGGGGGCACAGATACGCAGTATTTT
v_gene: TRBV2
abundance: few
j_gene: TRBJ2-3
d_gene: .

CDR3aa: CASSFRAASSLIYGYTF
CDR3nt: TGCGCCAGCAGTTTCCGGGCTGCGTCTTCCTTGATCTATGGCTACACCTTC
v_gene: TRBV10-2
abundance: many
j_gene: TRBJ1-2
d_gene: .

CDR3aa: CSLWETDTDTQYF
CDR3nt: TGCAGCCTTTGGGAAACCGACACAGATACGCAGTATTTT
v_gene: TRBV29-1
abundance: .
j_gene: TRBJ2-3
d_gene: .

CDR3aa: CASRTLTGPNSPLHF
CDR3nt: TGTGCCAGCAGAACCCTAACAGGTCCTAATTCACCCCTCCACTTT
v_gene: TRBV6-6
abundance: .
j_gene: TRBJ1-6
d_gene: .

CDR3aa: CASLPGTSGRGANEQFF
CDR3nt: TGTGCCAGCCTTCCGGGGACTAGCGGTCGAGGGGCCAATGAGCAGTTCTTC
v_gene: TRBV18
abundance: .
j_gene: TRBJ2-1
d_gene: TRBD2

CDR3aa: CASSPGASGYYNEQFF
CDR3nt: TGTGCCAGCAGCCCGGGGGCTAGCGGCTACTACAATGAGCAGTTCTTC
v_gene: TRBV7-9
abundance: .
j_gene: TRBJ2-1
d_gene: .

CDR3aa: CASSLPRDIRNTEAFF
CDR3nt: TGTGCCAGCAGTTTACCAAGGGACATACGAAACACTGAAGCTTTCTTT
v_gene: TRBV12-3/TRBV12-4
abundance: .
j_gene: TRBJ1-1
d_gene: .

CDR3aa: CASSYPRGGGYEQYF
CDR3nt: TGTGCCAGCAGTTACCCCAGGGGGGGCGGGTACGAGCAGTACTTC
v_gene: TRBV6-5
abundance: few
j_gene: TRBJ2-7
d_gene: .

CDR3aa: CASSASAIAYEQYF
CDR3nt: TGCGCCAGCAGTGCTAGCGCCATTGCCTACGAGCAGTACTTC
v_gene: TRBV10-1
abundance: many
j_gene: TRBJ2-7
d_gene: .

CDR3aa: CSARDPREPGANVLTF
CDR3nt: TGCAGTGCTAGAGATCCGCGGGAACCTGGGGCCAACGTCCTGACTTTC
v_gene: TRBV20-1
abundance: many
j_gene: TRBJ2-6
d_gene: .

CDR3aa: CASSQYPFTEAFF
CDR3nt: TGTGCCAGCAGCCAATACCCCTTCACTGAAGCTTTCTTT
v_gene: TRBV16
abundance: few
j_gene: TRBJ1-1
d_gene: .

CDR3aa: CASSFRTGVSSEAFF
CDR3nt: TGTGCCAGCAGTTTCAGAACTGGGGTGAGCTCTGAAGCTTTCTTT
v_gene: TRBV27
abundance: .
j_gene: TRBJ1-1
d_gene: .

CDR3aa: CASSPGLAGGLNEQFF
CDR3nt: TGTGCCAGCAGCCCAGGACTAGCGGGGGGGCTGAATGAGCAGTTCTTC
v_gene: TRBV7-8
abundance: many
j_gene: TRBJ2-1
d_gene: TRBD2

CDR3aa: CASSVTSGHQETQYF
CDR3nt: TGTGCCAGCAGCGTCACTAGCGGACATCAAGAGACCCAGTACTTC
v_gene: TRBV2
abundance: .
j_gene: TRBJ2-5
d_gene: TRBD2

CDR3aa: CASSTNREYEQYF
CDR3nt: TGTGCCAGCAGCACCAACAGGGAATACGAGCAGTACTTC
v_gene: TRBV14
abundance: .
j_gene: TRBJ2-7
d_gene: .

CDR3aa: CSARPPGAQLSEQYF
CDR3nt: TGCAGTGCTAGGCCACCGGGAGCGCAGCTATCCGAGCAGTACTTC
v_gene: TRBV20-1
abundance: many
j_gene: TRBJ2-7
d_gene: .

CDR3aa: CASSLGRLAGMHQETQYF
CDR3nt: TGTGCCAGCAGCTTGGGACGACTAGCGGGGATGCACCAAGAGACCCAGTACTTC
v_gene: TRBV13
abundance: once
j_gene: TRBJ2-5
d_gene: TRBD2

CDR3aa: CASSYLAEHNEQFF
CDR3nt: TGTGCCAGCAGCTACCTAGCGGAGCACAATGAGCAGTTCTTC
v_gene: TRBV7-8
abundance: .
j_gene: TRBJ2-1
d_gene: TRBD2

CDR3aa: CSERQGPPYGYTF
CDR3nt: TGCAGTGAAAGACAGGGGCCCCCCTATGGCTACACCTTC
v_gene: TRBV20-1
abundance: .
j_gene: TRBJ1-2
d_gene: TRBD1

CDR3aa: CASSLAVGQRESYNEQFF
CDR3nt: TGCGCCAGCAGCTTGGCCGTCGGGCAACGGGAGTCCTACAATGAGCAGTTCTTC
v_gene: TRBV5-1
abundance: .
j_gene: TRBJ2-1
d_gene: .

CDR3aa: CASRAGGSYNEQFF
CDR3nt: TGTGCCAGTAGGGCGGGGGGCTCCTACAATGAGCAGTTCTTC
v_gene: TRBV19
abundance: many
j_gene: TRBJ2-1
d_gene: TRBD2

CDR3aa: CASSLKTGRAVSYEQYF
CDR3nt: TGTGCCAGCAGCTTGAAAACTGGACGGGCGGTGAGTTACGAGCAGTACTTC
v_gene: TRBV7-3
abundance: .
j_gene: TRBJ2-7
d_gene: .

CDR3aa: CSVPTSSVTDTQYF
CDR3nt: TGCAGTGTTCCGACCAGTAGTGTCACAGATACGCAGTATTTT
v_gene: TRBV20-1
abundance: many
j_gene: TRBJ2-3
d_gene: .

CDR3aa: CASSLPPDSYNEQFF
CDR3nt: TGCGCCAGCAGCTTACCCCCGGACAGTTACAATGAGCAGTTCTTC
v_gene: TRBV5-1
abundance: few
j_gene: TRBJ2-1
d_gene: .

CDR3aa: CASRVGVTNYGYTF
CDR3nt: TGTGCCAGCAGGGTGGGGGTTACAAACTATGGCTACACCTTC
v_gene: TRBV12-3/TRBV12-4
abundance: few
j_gene: TRBJ1-2
d_gene: .

CDR3aa: CSALAGVRNEQFF
CDR3nt: TGCAGCGCTCTAGCGGGAGTGAGGAATGAGCAGTTCTTC
v_gene: TRBV20-1
abundance: many
j_gene: TRBJ2-1
d_gene: TRBD2

CDR3aa: CASSLTSGENQYF
CDR3nt: TGTGCCAGCAGCCTGACTAGCGGAGAGAACCAGTACTTC
v_gene: TRBV11-2
abundance: .
j_gene: TRBJ2-5
d_gene: TRBD2

CDR3aa: CASSTPRETQYF
CDR3nt: TGTGCCAGCAGCACACCCAGGGAGACCCAGTACTTC
v_gene: TRBV9
abundance: few
j_gene: TRBJ2-5
d_gene: .

CDR3aa: CASSAASVTGPEAFF
CDR3nt: TGTGCCAGCAGTGCAGCTTCGGTTACAGGTCCTGAAGCTTTCTTT
v_gene: TRBV6-5
abundance: few
j_gene: TRBJ1-1
d_gene: .

CDR3aa: CASSTTGTLTGELFF
CDR3nt: TGTGCCAGCAGTACCACCGGGACGCTCACCGGGGAGCTGTTTTTT
v_gene: TRBV12-3/TRBV12-4
abundance: .
j_gene: TRBJ2-2
d_gene: .

CDR3aa: CSARAQGTSGDEQFF
CDR3nt: TGCAGTGCTAGAGCTCAAGGGACTAGCGGCGATGAGCAGTTCTTC
v_gene: TRBV20-1
abundance: .
j_gene: TRBJ2-1
d_gene: TRBD2